This paragraph reports one T cell receptor beta chain. This record comes from a study of blood T cell repertoires in COVID-19. TCRdb's table, derived via immunoSEQ multiplex PCR, lists solely in-frame clones and lacks some. The sample holds about 150,000 clones, approximately 80% seen once. CDR3 size: 18 residues. Germline V lookup: CDR1 SGHAT, CDR2 FQNNGV. V shed 4 bases, J shed 4 bases, and the junction held 10 bases outside the gene matches. J is TRBJ2-6 and V is TRBV11-2; 10 nucleotides match TRBD1. This clonotype was obtained from a woman in her 40s with active or convalescent COVID-19. The specimen sequenced was peripheral blood. For the CDR3, the DNA is TGTGCCAGCAGCTCTACCGGGACAGGGGTCCTAGGGGCCAACGTCCTGACTTTC. This translates into CASSSTGTGVLGANVLTF.